This TCR beta chain originates from a study of cytomegalovirus exposure and HLA in healthy donors. This CDR3 comprises 13 residues. V lost 7 bases, J lost 11 bases, and 12 bases stayed unmatched. Germline assignment: CDR1 SQVTM and CDR2 ANQGSEA. The PCR employed 60 Vbeta primers together with 13 Jbeta primers. The assay was immunoSEQ multiplex PCR, and TCRdb's table has in-frame clones only and misses some. Here the sample spans over 150,000 clones, around 68% being singletons. The gene calls are TRBV29-1 and TRBJ1-2; TRBD1 matches at 11 bases. The source is a man aged 25-40 years in good health and CMV-seronegative. Input material: PBMCs. This CDR3 reads CSAAPGQGVGYTF. In nucleotides, the CDR3 is TGCAGCGCCGCCCCGGGACAGGGGGTAGGGTACACCTTC.